One and the same sample provided the 2 T cell receptor beta chains below, sequenced in a study of T cells expressing NK-cell markers. TCRdb reprocessed the 5' RACE reads; each CDR3 protein has one entry and no DNA is given. Recorded for this sample: 500,000 to 600,000 distinct CDR3 sequences. The sequenced material came from blood T cells: a sorted CD56 or NKG2C T cell subset, CD4+ or CD8+ T cells, or bulk PBMC T cells (not recorded which). The source is a man aged 18 to 29 in good health.

The rearrangement links TRBV24-1 to TRBJ2-1. CDR1 and CDR2 from the germline V gene are KGHDR and SFDVKD. The CDR3 loop spans 13 amino acids. CDR3 sequence reads: CATSDGTYNEQFF.

V is TRBV29-1 and J is TRBJ2-1; without DNA, the TCRdb call of TRBD2 cannot be checked. Germline CDR1 SQVTM, CDR2 ANQGSEA. The CDR3 sequence is 12 residues long. This CDR3 reads CSGGEASGEQFF.